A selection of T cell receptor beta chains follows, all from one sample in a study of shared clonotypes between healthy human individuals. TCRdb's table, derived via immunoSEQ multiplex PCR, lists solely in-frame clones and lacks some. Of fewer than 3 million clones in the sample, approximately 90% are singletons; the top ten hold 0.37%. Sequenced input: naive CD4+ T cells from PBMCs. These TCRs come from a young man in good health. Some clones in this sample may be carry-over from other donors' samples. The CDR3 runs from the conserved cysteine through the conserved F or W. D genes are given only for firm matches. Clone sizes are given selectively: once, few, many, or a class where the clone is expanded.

cdr3_nt: TGTGCCAGCAGCTTCTACGGACAGGGGGGTAGATCACCCCTCCACTTT; cdr3_aa: CASSFYGQGGRSPLHF; v_call: TRBV5-6; d_call: TRBD1; clone_size: .; j_call: TRBJ1-6
cdr3_nt: TGTGCCAGCAGCTTATTGGGGAGGAACACTGAAGCTTTCTTT; cdr3_aa: CASSLLGRNTEAFF; v_call: TRBV7-2; d_call: .; clone_size: .; j_call: TRBJ1-1
cdr3_nt: TGTGCCAGCAGTGAGGGGTTCGAGCAGTACTTC; cdr3_aa: CASSEGFEQYF; v_call: TRBV28; d_call: .; clone_size: .; j_call: TRBJ2-7
cdr3_nt: TGTGCCACCAGCAGGACTGTCACAGATACGCAGTATTTT; cdr3_aa: CATSRTVTDTQYF; v_call: TRBV15; d_call: .; clone_size: .; j_call: TRBJ2-3
cdr3_nt: TGTGCCAGCGCTTTGTCACGAGGCCTTCCTGGGGCCAACGTCCTGACTTTC; cdr3_aa: CASALSRGLPGANVLTF; v_call: TRBV28; d_call: .; clone_size: .; j_call: TRBJ2-6
cdr3_nt: TGTGCCAGCAGTCAATGGGGAAATCAGCCCCAGCATTTT; cdr3_aa: CASSQWGNQPQHF; v_call: TRBV7-2; d_call: .; clone_size: .; j_call: TRBJ1-5
cdr3_nt: TGCGCCAGCAGCTTGGGGGTGACTAGCGGATACGAGCAGTACTTC; cdr3_aa: CASSLGVTSGYEQYF; v_call: TRBV5-1; d_call: TRBD2; clone_size: .; j_call: TRBJ2-7
cdr3_nt: TGTGCCAGCAGCTCGGGACTAGCGGGAGTTGGCGGGGAGCTGTTTTTT; cdr3_aa: CASSSGLAGVGGELFF; v_call: TRBV9; d_call: TRBD2; clone_size: .; j_call: TRBJ2-2
cdr3_nt: TGCGCCAGCAGCCCTTGGACAGCATCTGGATATGGCTACACCTTC; cdr3_aa: CASSPWTASGYGYTF; v_call: TRBV5-1; d_call: .; clone_size: once; j_call: TRBJ1-2
cdr3_nt: TGTGCCAGCGGTCTCTCGGAGGTAGCTTTCTTT; cdr3_aa: CASGLSEVAFF; v_call: TRBV7-9; d_call: .; clone_size: .; j_call: TRBJ1-1
cdr3_nt: TGTGCCAGCTCACAGACAGGGATTAATGAAAAACTGTTTTTT; cdr3_aa: CASSQTGINEKLFF; v_call: TRBV18; d_call: TRBD1; clone_size: once; j_call: TRBJ1-4
cdr3_nt: TGTGCCAGCAGTTCCCAGGGGGGGACCTACGAGCAGTACTTC; cdr3_aa: CASSSQGGTYEQYF; v_call: TRBV6-5; d_call: .; clone_size: .; j_call: TRBJ2-7
cdr3_nt: TGTGCCAGCAGCAATCGCGGCGGGAGGTTCTACAATGAGCAGTTCTTC; cdr3_aa: CASSNRGGRFYNEQFF; v_call: TRBV21-1; d_call: .; clone_size: .; j_call: TRBJ2-1
cdr3_nt: TGCGCCAGCAGCCTCACCATCAATCAGCCCCAGCATTTT; cdr3_aa: CASSLTINQPQHF; v_call: TRBV4-1; d_call: .; clone_size: .; j_call: TRBJ1-5
cdr3_nt: TGTGCCAGTAGACCATGGGGCAAGGGGGACACCGGGGAGCTGTTTTTT; cdr3_aa: CASRPWGKGDTGELFF; v_call: TRBV19; d_call: .; clone_size: .; j_call: TRBJ2-2
cdr3_nt: TGTGCCAGCAGCAACGAAGGGGAGACGGATGGCTACACCTTC; cdr3_aa: CASSNEGETDGYTF; v_call: TRBV7-2; d_call: .; clone_size: .; j_call: TRBJ1-2
cdr3_nt: TGTGCCAGCAGCCTAAGGGCGGGGTCAACTAATGAAAAACTGTTTTTT; cdr3_aa: CASSLRAGSTNEKLFF; v_call: TRBV13; d_call: .; clone_size: once; j_call: TRBJ1-4
cdr3_nt: TGTGCCAGCAGCTACGGAAGCTCCTACAATGAGCAGTTCTTC; cdr3_aa: CASSYGSSYNEQFF; v_call: TRBV11-2; d_call: .; clone_size: .; j_call: TRBJ2-1
cdr3_nt: TGCGCCAGCAGCTTGGAGGCAGAGAATGAAAAACTGTTTTTT; cdr3_aa: CASSLEAENEKLFF; v_call: TRBV5-1; d_call: .; clone_size: .; j_call: TRBJ1-4
cdr3_nt: TGTGCCAGCGGGGGGGTAACTCAGCCCCAGCATTTT; cdr3_aa: CASGGVTQPQHF; v_call: TRBV9; d_call: .; clone_size: .; j_call: TRBJ1-5
cdr3_nt: TGCGCCAGCAGCCCAGGGACTAGCGGGAGCACAGATACGCAGTATTTT; cdr3_aa: CASSPGTSGSTDTQYF; v_call: TRBV5-1; d_call: TRBD2; clone_size: .; j_call: TRBJ2-3
cdr3_nt: TGTGCCAGCAGCAAAGGCTCCTACTTTTCGAACACCGGGGAGCTGTTTTTT; cdr3_aa: CASSKGSYFSNTGELFF; v_call: TRBV4-2; d_call: .; clone_size: .; j_call: TRBJ2-2
cdr3_nt: TGTGCCAGCAGTGTGACCCTAGCGACCAATGAGCAGTTCTTC; cdr3_aa: CASSVTLATNEQFF; v_call: TRBV2; d_call: .; clone_size: .; j_call: TRBJ2-1
cdr3_nt: TGTGCCAGCAGCGTAGGGGTGGGGTCTGGCGCTAATGAAAAACTGTTTTTT; cdr3_aa: CASSVGVGSGANEKLFF; v_call: TRBV9; d_call: .; clone_size: .; j_call: TRBJ1-4
cdr3_nt: TGTGCCAGTAGTTATTTGGGGCGCCAGGGTCCCTACGAGCAGTACTTC; cdr3_aa: CASSYLGRQGPYEQYF; v_call: TRBV19; d_call: .; clone_size: .; j_call: TRBJ2-7
cdr3_nt: TGTGCCAGCAGCGGGCCGGGACTAGCGGGAGGGCGGATCGTCCATGAGCAGTTCTTC; cdr3_aa: CASSGPGLAGGRIVHEQFF; v_call: TRBV11-3; d_call: TRBD2; clone_size: .; j_call: TRBJ2-1
cdr3_nt: TGTGCCAGCAGCTTTGTCGCAGGCCGGCAGCCCCAGCATTTT; cdr3_aa: CASSFVAGRQPQHF; v_call: TRBV5-8; d_call: .; clone_size: .; j_call: TRBJ1-5
cdr3_nt: TGTGCCAGCAGCTTAGCGGCACCGTTTAGAGTCGGCAATCAGCCCCAGCATTTT; cdr3_aa: CASSLAAPFRVGNQPQHF; v_call: TRBV7-6; d_call: .; clone_size: few; j_call: TRBJ1-5
cdr3_nt: TGTGCCAGCAGCTTAGCGAATTCCTACAATGAGCAGTTCTTC; cdr3_aa: CASSLANSYNEQFF; v_call: TRBV7-3; d_call: .; clone_size: .; j_call: TRBJ2-1
cdr3_nt: TGTGCCAGCGCACCTGGGACAGGGGGGAATGGCTACACCTTC; cdr3_aa: CASAPGTGGNGYTF; v_call: TRBV7-3; d_call: TRBD1; clone_size: once; j_call: TRBJ1-2
cdr3_nt: TGTGCCAGCAGCTTAGGGCGGGCACCAACTAGCACAGATACGCAGTATTTT; cdr3_aa: CASSLGRAPTSTDTQYF; v_call: TRBV7-9; d_call: .; clone_size: .; j_call: TRBJ2-3
cdr3_nt: TGTGCCAGCAGCCCTAGCGGGAGGGCCGGAGAGACCCAGTACTTC; cdr3_aa: CASSPSGRAGETQYF; v_call: TRBV6-4; d_call: TRBD2; clone_size: .; j_call: TRBJ2-5
cdr3_nt: TGTGCCAGCAGCCGGGGACTAGCGGATGCGGGCGAGCAGTACTTC; cdr3_aa: CASSRGLADAGEQYF; v_call: TRBV14; d_call: TRBD2; clone_size: .; j_call: TRBJ2-7
cdr3_nt: TGCGCCAGCAGCCCCCGACTAGCGGGAGGGCCGGACACCGGGGAGCTGTTTTTT; cdr3_aa: CASSPRLAGGPDTGELFF; v_call: TRBV4-1; d_call: TRBD2; clone_size: once; j_call: TRBJ2-2